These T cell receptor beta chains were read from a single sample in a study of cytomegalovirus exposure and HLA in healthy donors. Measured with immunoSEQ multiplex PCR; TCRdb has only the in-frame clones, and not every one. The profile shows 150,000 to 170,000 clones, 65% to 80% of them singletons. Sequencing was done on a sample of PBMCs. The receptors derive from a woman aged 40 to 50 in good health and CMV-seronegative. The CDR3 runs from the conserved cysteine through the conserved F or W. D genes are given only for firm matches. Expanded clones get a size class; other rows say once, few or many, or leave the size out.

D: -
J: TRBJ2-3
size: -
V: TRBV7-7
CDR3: CASSFGRGTDTQYF
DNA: TGTGCTAGCAGCTTCGGCAGGGGCACAGATACGCAGTATTTT

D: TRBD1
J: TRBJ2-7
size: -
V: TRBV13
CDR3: CASSLPGQGSDEQYF
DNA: TGTGCCAGCAGCTTACCCGGACAGGGTAGCGACGAGCAGTACTTC

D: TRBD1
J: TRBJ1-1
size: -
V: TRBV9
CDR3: CASSTRTGNTEAFF
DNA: TGTGCCAGCAGCACTCGGACAGGGAACACTGAAGCTTTCTTT

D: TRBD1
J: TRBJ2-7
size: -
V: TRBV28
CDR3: CASSFRTGVAYEQYF
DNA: TGTGCCAGCAGTTTCCGGACAGGGGTAGCCTACGAGCAGTACTTC

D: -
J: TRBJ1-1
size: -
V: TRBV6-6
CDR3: CASDGGADTEAFF
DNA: TGTGCCAGCGATGGGGGCGCGGACACTGAAGCTTTCTTT

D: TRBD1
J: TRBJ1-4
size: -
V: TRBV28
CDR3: CASSFPPGQEEKLFF
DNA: TGTGCCAGCAGTTTCCCGCCGGGACAGGAGGAAAAACTGTTTTTT

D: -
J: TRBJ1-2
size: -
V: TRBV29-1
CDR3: CSVATEANYGYTF
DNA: TGCAGCGTGGCGACAGAAGCTAACTATGGCTACACCTTC

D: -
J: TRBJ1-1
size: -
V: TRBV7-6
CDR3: CASSLLTMNTEAFF
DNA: TGTGCCAGCAGCTTACTGACTATGAACACTGAAGCTTTCTTT

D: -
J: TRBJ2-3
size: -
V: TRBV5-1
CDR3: CASRLPSTDTQYF
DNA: TGCGCCAGCAGACTCCCGAGCACAGATACGCAGTATTTT

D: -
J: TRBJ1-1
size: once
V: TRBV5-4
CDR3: CASRPDSTNTEAFF
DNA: TGTGCCAGCAGACCGGACAGCACGAACACTGAAGCTTTCTTT

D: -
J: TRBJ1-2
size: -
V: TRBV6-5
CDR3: CASSYAEGLSGGYTF
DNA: TGTGCCAGCAGTTACGCAGAGGGACTGTCGGGGGGCTACACCTTC

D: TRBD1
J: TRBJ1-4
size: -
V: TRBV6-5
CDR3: CASSYQGVNEKLFF
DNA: TGTGCCAGCAGTTACCAGGGGGTTAATGAAAAACTGTTTTTT

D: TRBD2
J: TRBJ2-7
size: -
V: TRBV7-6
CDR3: CASSLVTSGRVEQYF
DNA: TGTGCCAGCAGCTTAGTGACTAGCGGGAGGGTCGAGCAGTACTTC

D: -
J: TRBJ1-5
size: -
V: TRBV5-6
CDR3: CASSPRAGSNQPQHF
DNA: TGTGCCAGCAGCCCCCGAGCGGGTAGCAATCAGCCCCAGCATTTT

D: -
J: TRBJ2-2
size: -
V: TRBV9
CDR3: CASSVKGSTGELFF
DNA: TGTGCCAGCAGCGTAAAAGGGAGCACCGGGGAGCTGTTTTTT

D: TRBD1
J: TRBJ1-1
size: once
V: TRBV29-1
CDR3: CSVRQGPGNTEAFF
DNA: TGCAGCGTACGACAGGGACCAGGTAACACTGAAGCTTTCTTT

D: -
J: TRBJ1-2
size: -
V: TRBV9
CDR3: CASSVGYREIGYGYTF
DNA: TGTGCCAGCAGCGTAGGGTACAGGGAAATAGGCTATGGCTACACCTTC

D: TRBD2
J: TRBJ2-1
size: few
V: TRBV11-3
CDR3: CASSWGTSGNNEQFF
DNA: TGTGCCAGCAGCTGGGGGACTAGCGGGAACAATGAGCAGTTCTTC

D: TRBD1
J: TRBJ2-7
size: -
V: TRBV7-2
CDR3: CASSIKDRATYEQYF
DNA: TGTGCCAGCAGCATCAAGGACAGGGCCACCTACGAGCAGTACTTC

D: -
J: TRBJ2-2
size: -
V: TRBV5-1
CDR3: CASSLGQITGELFF
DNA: TGCGCCAGCAGCTTGGGACAGATCACCGGGGAGCTGTTTTTT